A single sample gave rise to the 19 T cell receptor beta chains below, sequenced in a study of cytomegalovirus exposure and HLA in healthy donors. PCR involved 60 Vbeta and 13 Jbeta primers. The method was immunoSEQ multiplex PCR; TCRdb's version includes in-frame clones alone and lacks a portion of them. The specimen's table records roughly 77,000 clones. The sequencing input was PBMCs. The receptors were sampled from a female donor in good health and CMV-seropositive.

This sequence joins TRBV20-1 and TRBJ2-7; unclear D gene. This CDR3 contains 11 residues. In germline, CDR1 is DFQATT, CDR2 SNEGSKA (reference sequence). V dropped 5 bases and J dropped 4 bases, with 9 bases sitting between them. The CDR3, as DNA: TGCAGTGCTCTGACAATGTACGAGCAGTACTTC. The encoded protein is CSALTMYEQYF.

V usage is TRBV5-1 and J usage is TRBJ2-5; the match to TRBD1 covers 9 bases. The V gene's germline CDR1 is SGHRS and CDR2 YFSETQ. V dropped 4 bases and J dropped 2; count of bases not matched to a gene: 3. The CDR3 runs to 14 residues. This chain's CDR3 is CASSVGQGQETQYF. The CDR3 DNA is TGCGCCAGCAGCGTAGGACAGGGGCAAGAGACCCAGTACTTC.

The CDR3 loop reads CATGQGGSNQPQHF. As DNA, the CDR3 is TGTGCCACGGGACAGGGAGGGAGCAATCAGCCCCAGCATTTT. The chain has TRBV15 and TRBJ1-5; 9 bases match TRBD1. The CDR3 length is 14 residues. V trimming: 9 bases; J trimming: 1 base; junction bases outside the gene matches: 4. CDR1 LNHNV and CDR2 YYDKDF come from the germline V gene (reference sequence). Together with reference TRBV15 and TRBJ1-5, the CDR3 gives the full variable domain: DAMVIQNPRYQVTQFGKPVTLSCSQTLNHNVMYWYQQKSSQAPKLLFHYYDKDFNNEADTPDNFQSRRPNTSFCFLDIRSPGLGDTAMYLCATGQGGSNQPQHFGDGTRLSIL.

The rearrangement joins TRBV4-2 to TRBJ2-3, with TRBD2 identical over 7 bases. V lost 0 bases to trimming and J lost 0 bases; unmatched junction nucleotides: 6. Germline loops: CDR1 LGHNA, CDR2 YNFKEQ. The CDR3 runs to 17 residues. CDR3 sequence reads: CASSQDVAGESTDTQYF. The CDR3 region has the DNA TGTGCCAGCAGCCAAGATGTGGCGGGAGAGAGCACAGATACGCAGTATTTT.

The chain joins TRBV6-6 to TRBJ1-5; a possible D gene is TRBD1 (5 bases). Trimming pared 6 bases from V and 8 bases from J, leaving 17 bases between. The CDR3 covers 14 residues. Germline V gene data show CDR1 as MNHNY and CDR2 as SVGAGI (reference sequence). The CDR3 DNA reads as TGTGCCAGCAGCCACTGGGGGGACCGGGAGCCCCAGCATTTT. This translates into CASSHWGDREPQHF.

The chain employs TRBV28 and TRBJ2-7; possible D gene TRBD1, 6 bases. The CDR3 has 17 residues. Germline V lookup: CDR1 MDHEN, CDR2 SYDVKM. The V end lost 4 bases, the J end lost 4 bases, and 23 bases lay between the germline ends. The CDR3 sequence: CASSSPTGTKRGYEQYF. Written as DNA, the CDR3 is TGTGCCAGCAGTTCCCCCACCGGGACAAAAAGGGGGTACGAGCAGTACTTC.

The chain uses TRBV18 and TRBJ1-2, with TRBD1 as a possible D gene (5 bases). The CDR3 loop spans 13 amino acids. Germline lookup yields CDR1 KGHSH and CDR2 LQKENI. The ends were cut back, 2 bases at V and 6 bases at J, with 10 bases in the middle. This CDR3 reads CASSPAGDDGYTF. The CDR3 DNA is TGTGCCAGCTCACCAGCGGGGGACGATGGCTACACCTTC.

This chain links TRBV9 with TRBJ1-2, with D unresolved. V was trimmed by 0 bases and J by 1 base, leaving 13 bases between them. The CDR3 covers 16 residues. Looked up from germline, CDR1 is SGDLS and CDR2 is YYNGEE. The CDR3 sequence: CASSVEVSDYNYGYTF. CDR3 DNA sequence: TGTGCCAGCAGCGTAGAGGTCTCGGACTATAACTATGGCTACACCTTC.

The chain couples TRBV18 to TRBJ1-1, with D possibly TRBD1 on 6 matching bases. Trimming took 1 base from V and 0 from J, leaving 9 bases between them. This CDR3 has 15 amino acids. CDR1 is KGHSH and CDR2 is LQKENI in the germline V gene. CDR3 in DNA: TGTGCCAGCTCACCACGGACAGCCATGAACACTGAAGCTTTCTTT. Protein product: CASSPRTAMNTEAFF.

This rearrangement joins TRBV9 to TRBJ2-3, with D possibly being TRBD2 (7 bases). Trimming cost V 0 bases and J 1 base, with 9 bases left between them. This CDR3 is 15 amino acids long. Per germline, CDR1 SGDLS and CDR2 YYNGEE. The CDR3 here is CASSVEGGGTDTQYF. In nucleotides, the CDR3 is TGTGCCAGCAGCGTAGAAGGGGGGGGCACAGATACGCAGTATTTT.

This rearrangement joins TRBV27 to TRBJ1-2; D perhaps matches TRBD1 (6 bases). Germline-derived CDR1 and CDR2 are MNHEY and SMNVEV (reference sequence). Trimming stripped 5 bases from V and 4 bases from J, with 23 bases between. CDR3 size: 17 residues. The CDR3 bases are TGTGCCAGCAGTCCAACCCCCCCGACAGGACTCCTCTATGGCTACACCTTC. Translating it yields CASSPTPPTGLLYGYTF.

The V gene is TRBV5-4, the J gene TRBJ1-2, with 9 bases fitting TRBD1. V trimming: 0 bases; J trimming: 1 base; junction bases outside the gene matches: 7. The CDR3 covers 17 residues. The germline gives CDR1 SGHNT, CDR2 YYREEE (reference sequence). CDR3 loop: CASSLEIGTGFNYGYTF. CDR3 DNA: TGTGCCAGCAGCTTGGAGATAGGGACAGGGTTTAACTATGGCTACACCTTC. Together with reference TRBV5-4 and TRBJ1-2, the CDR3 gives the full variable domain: ETGVTQSPTHLIKTRGQQVTLRCSSQSGHNTVSWYQQALGQGPQFIFQYYREEENGRGNFPPRFSGLQFPNYSSELNVNALELDDSALYLCASSLEIGTGFNYGYTFGSGTRLTVV.

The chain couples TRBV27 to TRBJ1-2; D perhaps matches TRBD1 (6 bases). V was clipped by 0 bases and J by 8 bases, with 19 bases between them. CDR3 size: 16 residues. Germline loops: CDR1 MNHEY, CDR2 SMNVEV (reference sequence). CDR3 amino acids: CASSLSTRGGAGGYTF. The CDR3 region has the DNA TGTGCCAGCAGTTTATCTACACGGGGGGGGGCTGGCGGCTACACCTTC.

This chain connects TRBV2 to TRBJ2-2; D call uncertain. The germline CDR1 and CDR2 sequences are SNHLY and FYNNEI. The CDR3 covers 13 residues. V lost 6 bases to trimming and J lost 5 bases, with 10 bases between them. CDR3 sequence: CASSREQTGELFF. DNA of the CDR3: TGTGCCAGCAGCCGAGAACAGACCGGGGAGCTGTTTTTT. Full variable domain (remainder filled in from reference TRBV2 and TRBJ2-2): EPEVTQTPSHQVTQMGQEVILRCVPISNHLYFYWYRQILGQKVEFLVSFYNNEISEKSEIFDDQFSVERPDGSNFTLKIRSTKLEDSAMYFCASSREQTGELFFGEGSRLTVL.

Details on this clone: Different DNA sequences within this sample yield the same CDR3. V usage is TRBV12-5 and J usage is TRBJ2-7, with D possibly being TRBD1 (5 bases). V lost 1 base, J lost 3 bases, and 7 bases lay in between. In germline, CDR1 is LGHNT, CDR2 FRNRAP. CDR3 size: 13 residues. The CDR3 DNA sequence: TGTGCTAGTGGTTTGGGGCAGGGCTACGAGCAGTACTTC. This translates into CASGLGQGYEQYF.

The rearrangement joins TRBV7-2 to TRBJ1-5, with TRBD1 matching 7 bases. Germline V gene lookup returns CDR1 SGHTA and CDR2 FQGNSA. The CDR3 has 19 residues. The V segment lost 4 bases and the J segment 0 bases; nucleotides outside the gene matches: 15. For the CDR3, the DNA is TGTGCCAGCAGCTCCCCTCAAGGGACAGCCTTAAATAGCAATCAGCCCCAGCATTTT. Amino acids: CASSSPQGTALNSNQPQHF.

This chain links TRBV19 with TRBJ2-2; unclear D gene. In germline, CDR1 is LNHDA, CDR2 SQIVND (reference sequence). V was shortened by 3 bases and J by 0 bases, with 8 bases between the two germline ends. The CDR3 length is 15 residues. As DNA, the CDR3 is TGTGCCAGTAGTATTTACAGCTCGAACACCGGGGAGCTGTTTTTT. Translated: CASSIYSSNTGELFF.

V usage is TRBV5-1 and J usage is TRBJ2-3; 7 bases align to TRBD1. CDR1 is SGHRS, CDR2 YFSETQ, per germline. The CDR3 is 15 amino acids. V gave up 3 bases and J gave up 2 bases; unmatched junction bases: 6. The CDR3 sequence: CASSWGTAYTDTQYF. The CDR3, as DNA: TGCGCCAGCAGCTGGGGGACAGCTTACACAGATACGCAGTATTTT.

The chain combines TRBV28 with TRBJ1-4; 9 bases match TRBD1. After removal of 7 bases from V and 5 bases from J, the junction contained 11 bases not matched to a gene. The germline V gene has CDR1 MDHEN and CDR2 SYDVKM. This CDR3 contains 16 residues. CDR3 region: CASTHIGTGMNEKLFF. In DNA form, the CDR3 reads TGTGCCAGCACCCATATCGGGACAGGGATGAATGAAAAACTGTTTTTT.